The T cell receptor (beta chain) under discussion was sequenced for a study of blood T cell repertoires in COVID-19. Study at large: Samples representing acute and convalescent COVID-19 were sourced from the United States, Italy and Spain. From T cells, B-cell-depleted T cells, or PBMCs came the material, which was cDNA or gDNA.

As originally analysed: Reference gene primers were amplified, and this amplification served to estimate nucleated cell counts. Profiling relied on immunoSEQ multiplex PCR, and the TCRdb table lists in-frame clones only, not all of them. V and J calls and clone size are as listed in that table; D and trimming were resolved from the DNA. The repertoire consists of about 160,000 clones, with roughly 90% occurring once and the leading ten covering roughly a sixth. Germline-derived CDR1 and CDR2 are ENHRY and SYGVKD. The junction had 10 bases not matched to a gene; V was cut back by 2 bases and J by 4 bases. The CDR3 loop spans 17 amino acids.

The chain uses TRBV10-3 and TRBJ2-3, with 9 bases lining up with TRBD2. The sample was peripheral blood. This receptor was identified in a man in his sixties with active or convalescent COVID-19. In DNA, the CDR3 is TGTGCCATCAGTGAGGGGCTAGCGGGGCATCGGGCAGATACGCAGTATTTT. It translates to CAISEGLAGHRADTQYF.